This is a list of T cell receptor beta chains from one sample in a study of cytomegalovirus exposure and HLA in healthy donors. Only in-frame clones appear in the TCRdb table, and some are missing; sequencing was by immunoSEQ multiplex PCR. This table holds more than 100,000 clones, roughly 90% found once. The sequencing input was PBMCs. All receptors derive from a woman aged 18-35 years in good health and CMV-seropositive. Both conserved end residues are part of each CDR3. Fields, in order: CDR3 DNA, CDR3 protein, J gene, clone size, D gene, V gene. A D gene is named only where the DNA matches it firmly. Expanded clones get a size class; other rows say once, few or many, or leave the size out.

TGTGGCGGGACGACAGGGATGAATTCACCCCTCCACTTT | CGGTTGMNSPLHF | TRBJ1-6 | NA | TRBD1 | TRBV7-9
TGTGCCAGCAGTGAACAGGGGCAAGACTATGGCTACACCTTC | CASSEQGQDYGYTF | TRBJ1-2 | NA | NA | TRBV2
TGTGCCAGCCTCAGGGGGCGTAATGAAAAACTGTTTTTT | CASLRGRNEKLFF | TRBJ1-4 | once | TRBD1 | TRBV2
TGTGCCAGCAGTGATGGGAGAGGGAACACTGAAGCTTTCTTT | CASSDGRGNTEAFF | TRBJ1-1 | NA | NA | TRBV2
TGTGCTAGTGGGCCGTCACAGGCTTCTAACTATGGCTACACCTTC | CASGPSQASNYGYTF | TRBJ1-2 | NA | NA | TRBV12-5
TGCGCCAGCAGCCATGCGGACACCAACCAAGAGACCCAGTACTTC | CASSHADTNQETQYF | TRBJ2-5 | NA | NA | TRBV4-1
TGTGCCAGCAGCCATTCCCAGGGCAGGAATGGGTCACCCCTCCACTTT | CASSHSQGRNGSPLHF | TRBJ1-6 | NA | NA | TRBV16
TGCGCCAGCAGCCCCGGGACAGGGCAAAACTATGGCTACACCTTC | CASSPGTGQNYGYTF | TRBJ1-2 | NA | TRBD1 | TRBV5-1
TGCGCCAGCAGCCAACTACAGGGTTACAATCAGCCCCAGCATTTT | CASSQLQGYNQPQHF | TRBJ1-5 | NA | NA | TRBV4-1
TGTGCCAGCAGTGACTTGGGGGGGAACAATGAGCAGTTCTTC | CASSDLGGNNEQFF | TRBJ2-1 | NA | TRBD2 | TRBV25-1
TGTGCCAGCCGGGACAGGGGAAAAACTGAAGCTTTCTTT | CASRDRGKTEAFF | TRBJ1-1 | NA | TRBD1 | TRBV2
TGTGCCTGGAGTCCCGGGGGTTACGAGCAGTACTTC | CAWSPGGYEQYF | TRBJ2-7 | NA | NA | TRBV30
TGTGCCAGCAGTCTGGTAGCGGGGCTGTCCTACAATGAGCAGTTCTTC | CASSLVAGLSYNEQFF | TRBJ2-1 | NA | TRBD2 | TRBV27
TGTGCCAGCAGTGAGATAGAGGGACAGGGCAATCAGCCCCAGCATTTT | CASSEIEGQGNQPQHF | TRBJ1-5 | NA | TRBD1 | TRBV6-1
TGTGCCAGCAGCTTAGTAGAGACAGCCGAAATGGAAAAACTGTTTTTT | CASSLVETAEMEKLFF | TRBJ1-4 | NA | NA | TRBV11-3
TGTGCCAGCAGCCAAGAGGGGCTGAACACTGAAGCTTTCTTT | CASSQEGLNTEAFF | TRBJ1-1 | NA | NA | TRBV4-2
TGTGCCAGCAGTCAGATTCCAGATACGCAGTATTTT | CASSQIPDTQYF | TRBJ2-3 | NA | NA | TRBV14
TGTGCCAGCAGCTCCCGGGACACCAATCAGCCCCAGCATTTT | CASSSRDTNQPQHF | TRBJ1-5 | NA | NA | TRBV7-6
TGTGCCAGCAGCCCTCGCGGGACAGCGTACCAAGAGACCCAGTACTTC | CASSPRGTAYQETQYF | TRBJ2-5 | NA | NA | TRBV14
TGTGCCAGCCTGGAGGGTCTGAACACTGAAGCTTTCTTT | CASLEGLNTEAFF | TRBJ1-1 | once | NA | TRBV2
TGTGCCAGTAGTACCAGGGGCTATGGCTACACCTTC | CASSTRGYGYTF | TRBJ1-2 | NA | NA | TRBV19
TGTGCCAGCAGTTACCGGGACAGGGACCAGCCCCAGCATTTT | CASSYRDRDQPQHF | TRBJ1-5 | NA | TRBD1 | TRBV6-6
TGTGCCAGCAGTCCGCCAGGGGGCAAGTTCGACGAGCAGTACTTC | CASSPPGGKFDEQYF | TRBJ2-7 | NA | TRBD1 | TRBV28
TGTGCCAGCAGTCTCCTTTCGTTAGCAGGGGAGACCCAGTACTTC | CASSLLSLAGETQYF | TRBJ2-5 | NA | NA | TRBV2
TGTGCCAGCAGCATGGGACAGGCGATTTTCTACGAGCAGTACTTC | CASSMGQAIFYEQYF | TRBJ2-7 | NA | TRBD1 | TRBV5-4
TGTGCCTGGACCAACCGCGGGAGGGGATTTGAAGCTTTCTTT | CAWTNRGRGFEAFF | TRBJ1-1 | few | NA | TRBV30
TGCGCCAGCAGTCGAACCGGACAGGGGACGGTTGAAGCTTTCTTT | CASSRTGQGTVEAFF | TRBJ1-1 | NA | TRBD1 | TRBV5-1
TGTGCCAGCAGCCCTCTAGAGACCCAGTACTTC | CASSPLETQYF | TRBJ2-5 | NA | NA | TRBV7-9
TGTGCCAGCAGCTTAGACGGGGGAAATTACGAGCAGTACTTC | CASSLDGGNYEQYF | TRBJ2-7 | NA | NA | TRBV7-9
TGTGCCAGCAGCTTAGCACCTTGGCAGGGCTACGAGCAGTACTTC | CASSLAPWQGYEQYF | TRBJ2-7 | NA | NA | TRBV7-9
TGTGCCAGCAGCGCATTAGGAAGTCTAGTGAATGAGCAGTTCTTC | CASSALGSLVNEQFF | TRBJ2-1 | NA | NA | TRBV5-4
TGCAGCGTTGGGCTAGCGTTCACAGATACGCAGTATTTT | CSVGLAFTDTQYF | TRBJ2-3 | NA | NA | TRBV29-1
TGTGCCAGCAGCTTAGGGACTAGCGGCTACAATGAGCAGTTCTTC | CASSLGTSGYNEQFF | TRBJ2-1 | NA | TRBD2 | TRBV7-9
TGTGCCAGCAGCTTAGTTAGTCCGGATGGCTACACCTTC | CASSLVSPDGYTF | TRBJ1-2 | NA | NA | TRBV7-9
TGTGCCAGCAGCCCCCGATCGGAGGGGGCCGGGCAGCCCCAGCATTTT | CASSPRSEGAGQPQHF | TRBJ1-5 | NA | TRBD1 | TRBV4-2
TGTGCCAGCAATCTGAAGGGGGCAGGGGCGGTCTATGGCTACACCTTC | CASNLKGAGAVYGYTF | TRBJ1-2 | NA | TRBD1 | TRBV2
TGTGCCAGCAGCTCTTACCGACCTGGACAGGGGGCTCACGAGCAGTACTTC | CASSSYRPGQGAHEQYF | TRBJ2-7 | NA | TRBD1 | TRBV7-2
TGTGCCAGCAGTTGGTCTAGTGGGTACGAGCAGTACTTC | CASSWSSGYEQYF | TRBJ2-7 | few | NA | TRBV6-6
TGTGCCAGTAGTGCTTCCGGACAGCGGAACACTGAAGCTTTCTTT | CASSASGQRNTEAFF | TRBJ1-1 | once | NA | TRBV19
TGTGCCAGCAGCCCTCATGACAGCGCCTACGAGCAGTACTTC | CASSPHDSAYEQYF | TRBJ2-7 | NA | NA | TRBV9
TGTGCCAGCACGTTTGGTAGCTCCTACGAGCAGTACTTC | CASTFGSSYEQYF | TRBJ2-7 | NA | NA | TRBV2
TGTGCCAGTAGTATAACAGGAAGGGCCCGGCGCTATGAAGCTTTCTTT | CASSITGRARRYEAFF | TRBJ1-1 | NA | NA | TRBV19
TGTGCCAGCAGCGTAGCAATGGACAGTAGGACGAACACCATATATTTT | CASSVAMDSRTNTIYF | TRBJ1-3 | NA | NA | TRBV9
TGTGCCTGGTACCGCAGAATGAACACTGAAGCTTTCTTT | CAWYRRMNTEAFF | TRBJ1-1 | NA | NA | TRBV30
TGTGCCAGCTCCCTTGGGAGGCCCTCCTACAATGAGCAGTTCTTC | CASSLGRPSYNEQFF | TRBJ2-1 | NA | NA | TRBV18
TGTGCCAGCAGGTTACAAACAGGGAACGCTAATGAAAAACTGTTTTTT | CASRLQTGNANEKLFF | TRBJ1-4 | NA | NA | TRBV6-6
TGTGCCCGGACAGGGGACGACTACACCTTC | CARTGDDYTF | TRBJ1-2 | NA | TRBD1 | TRBV30
TGTGCCAGTAGTATCGACAGAATATATGGCTACACCTTC | CASSIDRIYGYTF | TRBJ1-2 | NA | NA | TRBV19